This TCR beta chain emerged from a study of human T cells and chemical hapten exposure (dated by TCRdb to 2020 to 2023). Context from the whole study: For sensitization, 2% DPC in acetone was applied to a roughly 2 cm by roughly 2 cm area of upper inner arm skin. Weekly therapeutic DPC doses were additionally applied to the scalp of patients throughout the approximately 24-week study period. Patch testing on the upper back used Finn chambers containing 0.01% DPC, with scoring done after 6 days according to International Contact Dermatitis Research Group standards. Most of the patients in the cohort were female, and the cohort covered alopecia areata with under or over 50% scalp involvement, alopecia totalis and alopecia universalis. Libraries were combined into a pool for sequencing, and differences in TCR yield between samples came mainly from small differences in library volumes within the pool. This study followed changes in the peripheral blood TCR repertoire in vivo during primary and secondary sensitization of alopecia patients to the hapten diphenylcyclopropenone (DPC). Patient blood was sampled pre-sensitization (week 0) and at 2, 6 and about 24 weeks after DPC sensitization. Approximately 28 alopecia patients gave blood for TCR sequencing at one to four time points (pre-sensitization, 2, 6 and 24 weeks). The paper's findings and limits, for the study overall: Because all patients had alopecia, a presumed autoimmune disease, the immune response of the patients might differ from that of healthy individuals. Patch test score correlated positively with the number of PT1 expanded TCRs, reaching significance at thresholds 8, 16 and 32 but not at 4. DPC sensitization did not change how many TCRs were above 1 in 1000 frequency, and no evidence was found of alterations in global repertoire structure. Significantly more large CDR3 similarity clusters were formed by expanded TCRs than by pre-sensitization or healthy control sets, consistent with antigen-driven responses. Repeated subsampling changed both the strength of the expansion versus patch-test correlation and the threshold at which that correlation became significant.

There are 15 amino acids in the CDR3, from cysteine to phenylalanine inclusive. The only DNA kept is the CDR3, 45 bases in frame from the first base. Trimming accounts for 2 bases at V and 7 bases at J, while the number of junction bases matched to no gene is 9. CDR1 and CDR2, per the germline V gene, are KGHSH and LQKENI. The library was built by means of RACE. TCRdb lists the instrument as NextSeq 500. During library preparation, unique molecular identifiers were attached to individual cDNA molecules so that TCRs could be counted in a quantitative, reproducible way. Each blood RNA sample was used to sequence both TCR alpha and TCR beta chains. Regarding the original processing steps: Samples had a median of roughly 100,000 TCRs, with a range from about 23,224 to 750,000. The Decombinator software suite was used to annotate V, J and CDR3 in the TCR reads. For PS versus PT1 abundance plots, all samples were subsampled to the same number of TCRs (28,000). TCRs were defined as expanded if absent before sensitization and observed at least eight times at the 2-week time point. Using fastp at Q25 and MiXCR, TCRdb reprocessed the public reads and kept productive beta chains. Every CDR3 protein is listed once, alongside the most common genes and DNA of its rows. The authors' filters were not applied to this entry. This sample lists 50,000 to 65,000 distinct CDR3 sequences; 6.5% to 8.5% were detected once. The ten biggest clones cover over 1.5% of the sample.

This clonotype was recorded many times. It has no known antigen specificity. No quality values exist for individual bases; no much larger clone is one base distant. The meaning of the sample's time point label: pre-sensitization, week 0. The sample's treatment or condition, from its label and the paper: therapeutic diphenylcyclopropenone sensitization with weekly scalp DPC. Blood at each patch-test visit was drawn before the patch test was applied. Eligible patients were aged 18 to 70, diagnosed with alopecia, deemed suitable for DPC therapy, and excluded if pregnant. Unfractionated whole blood was collected in Tempus Blood RNA tubes, and total RNA was extracted from that blood.

The V gene is TRBV18 and the J gene is TRBJ2-7, with 9 central nucleotides matching TRBD1. The source is a woman in her twenties or thirties with alopecia areata. Some clones in this sample may be carry-over from other donors' samples. The sequenced sample was whole blood, obtained in connection with sensitization to the hapten diphenylcyclopropenone (DPC). The CDR3 has the sequence CASSPDPGQGIEQYF. The nucleotides are TGTGCCAGCTCACCAGACCCCGGACAGGGGATTGAGCAGTACTTC.